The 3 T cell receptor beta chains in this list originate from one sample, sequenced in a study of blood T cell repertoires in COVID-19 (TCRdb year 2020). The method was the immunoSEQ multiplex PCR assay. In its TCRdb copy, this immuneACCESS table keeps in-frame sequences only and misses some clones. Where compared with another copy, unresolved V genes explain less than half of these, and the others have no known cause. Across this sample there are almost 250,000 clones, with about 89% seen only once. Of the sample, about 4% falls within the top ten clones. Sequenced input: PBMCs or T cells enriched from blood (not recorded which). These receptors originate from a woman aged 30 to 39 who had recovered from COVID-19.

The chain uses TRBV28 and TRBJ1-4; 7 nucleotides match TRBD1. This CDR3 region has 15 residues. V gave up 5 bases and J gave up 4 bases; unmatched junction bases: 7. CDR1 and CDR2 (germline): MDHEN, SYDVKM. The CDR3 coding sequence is TGTGCCAGCAGTATAAACAGGGGAGGTAATGAAAAACTGTTTTTT. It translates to CASSINRGGNEKLFF.

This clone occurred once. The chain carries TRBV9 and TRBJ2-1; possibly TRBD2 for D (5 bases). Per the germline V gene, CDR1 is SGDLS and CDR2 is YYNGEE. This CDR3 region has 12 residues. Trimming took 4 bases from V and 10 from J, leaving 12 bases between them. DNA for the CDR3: TGTGCCAGCAGCAACTCTCGAGGGGAGCAGTTCTTC. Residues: CASSNSRGEQFF.

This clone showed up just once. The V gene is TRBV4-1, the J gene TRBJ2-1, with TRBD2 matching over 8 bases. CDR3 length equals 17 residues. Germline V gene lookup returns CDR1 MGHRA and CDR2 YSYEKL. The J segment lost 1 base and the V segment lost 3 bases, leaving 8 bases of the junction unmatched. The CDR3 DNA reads TGCGCCAGCAGCCACTCTAGAGCGGGAGCTTCCTACAATGAGCAGTTCTTC. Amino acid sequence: CASSHSRAGASYNEQFF.